Following are 13 T cell receptor beta chains from one sample sequenced in a study of blood T cell repertoires in COVID-19. Data came from immunoSEQ multiplex PCR; TCRdb stores just in-frame clones and leaves some out. The profile covers some 240,000 clones, with 84% appearing a single time and about 1.5% taken by the ten largest. The sample comprised peripheral blood. These receptors originate from a woman in her 40s who had recovered from COVID-19.

This chain uses TRBV28 with TRBJ1-5; D is perhaps TRBD1 (5 bases). Looked up from germline, CDR1 is MDHEN and CDR2 is SYDVKM. V lost 2 bases to trimming and J lost 7 bases, with 6 bases between them. CDR3 length equals 12 residues. CDR3 residues: CASSLRGQPQHF. The CDR3 region has the DNA TGTGCCAGCAGTTTACGGGGGCAGCCCCAGCATTTT.

The chain employs TRBV5-1 and TRBJ2-7, with 7 bases fitting TRBD1. The CDR3 runs to 12 residues. The ends lost 3 bases at V and 6 bases at J; junction bases unmatched: 3. Germline loops: CDR1 SGHRS, CDR2 YFSETQ. CDR3 bases: TGCGCCAGCAGCTATGGGACAGCCGAGCAGTACTTC. Translating it yields CASSYGTAEQYF.

The chain is built from TRBV12-3 or TRBV12-4 and TRBJ1-2, with TRBD1 matching 7 bases. Trimming at V came to 6 bases and at J to 6 bases, leaving 7 bases not matched to a gene. The CDR3 is 13 amino acids. CDR3 loop: CASSLTGTNGYTF. The DNA for the CDR3 is TGTGCCAGCAGCCTGACAGGGACAAATGGCTACACCTTC.

CDR3 protein: CASSNGQAVGGYTF. The CDR3 region has the DNA TGTGCCAGTAGTAACGGTCAGGCAGTAGGTGGCTACACCTTC. The chain is built from TRBV19 and TRBJ1-2; D is unresolved. V was shortened by 4 bases and J by 7 bases, with 16 bases between the two germline ends. CDR3 length: 14 residues. Germline loops: CDR1 LNHDA, CDR2 SQIVND (reference sequence).

CDR3 sequence reads: CASSGPGTGKRNEQFF. For the CDR3, the DNA is TGTGCCAGCAGTGGCCCCGGGACAGGTAAGAGGAATGAGCAGTTCTTC. The chain couples TRBV6-1 to TRBJ2-1; the match to TRBD1 covers 8 bases. CDR3 length: 16 amino acids. V lost 4 bases, J lost 7 bases, and 12 bases stayed unmatched. CDR1 and CDR2 from the germline V gene are MNHNS and SASEGT.

The V and J genes are TRBV9 and TRBJ2-3, with TRBD2 identical over 9 bases. This CDR3 contains 16 residues. Germline V CDR1 and CDR2: SGDLS, YYNGEE. V shed 1 base, J shed 6 bases, and the junction held 9 bases outside the gene matches. The CDR3 DNA follows: TGTGCCAGCAGCGTACGGGCGGGGGGGCCGGCGGATACGCAGTATTTT. Translating gives CASSVRAGGPADTQYF.

V is TRBV18 and J is TRBJ2-1; D may be TRBD1 (6 bases). The CDR3 length is 14 residues. Trimming left V 3 bases short and J 3 bases short, with 9 bases between. Germline CDR1 is KGHSH and CDR2 is LQKENI. The CDR3 sequence is CASSPRQDYNEQFF. CDR3 bases: TGTGCCAGCTCACCCCGACAGGACTACAATGAGCAGTTCTTC.

This sequence joins TRBV19 and TRBJ1-1; D remains ambiguous. V was shortened by 8 bases and J by 0 bases, with 16 bases between the two germline ends. The germline V gene has CDR1 LNHDA and CDR2 SQIVND (reference sequence). This CDR3 is 15 amino acids long. The CDR3: CASAKYGNMNTEAFF. CDR3 nucleotide sequence: TGTGCCAGTGCTAAATACGGTAATATGAACACTGAAGCTTTCTTT.

The chain links TRBV5-1 to TRBJ1-4; a possible D gene is TRBD1 (5 bases). Trimming removed 4 bases from V and 5 bases from J, with 12 bases in between. CDR1 is SGHRS, CDR2 YFSETQ, per germline. This CDR3 spans 14 amino acids. CDR3 nucleotide sequence: TGCGCCAGCAGCATAGACAGTCCGAATGAAAAACTGTTTTTT. It yields the protein CASSIDSPNEKLFF.

The rearrangement joins TRBV12-3 or TRBV12-4 to TRBJ1-5; no clear D. Trimming took 5 bases from V and 3 from J, leaving 8 bases between them. This CDR3 region has 13 residues. The CDR3 loop is CASSPGLNQPQHF. Here the CDR3 DNA reads TGTGCCAGCAGTCCCGGACTCAATCAGCCCCAGCATTTT.

The V gene is TRBV19, the J gene TRBJ1-1, with a possible D match to TRBD1 (5 bases). Trimming removed 2 bases from V and 7 bases from J, with 11 bases in between. Germline CDR1 LNHDA, CDR2 SQIVND (reference sequence). The length of the CDR3 is 13 residues. The CDR3 DNA is TGTGCCAGTAGTATAAAGGGGTCAGGTGAAGCTTTCTTT. Protein sequence: CASSIKGSGEAFF.

The rearrangement links TRBV6-2 or TRBV6-3 to TRBJ1-6; 7 nucleotides align to TRBD1. This CDR3 contains 13 residues. With 5 bases clipped from V and 8 bases from J, the junction kept 3 bases outside the gene matches. In germline, CDR1 is MNHEY, CDR2 SVGEGT. The CDR3 bases are TGTGCCAGCAGTCCAACAGGGGATTCACCCCTCCACTTT. This gives the protein CASSPTGDSPLHF.

This clone was recorded once. The chain combines TRBV5-1 with TRBJ2-1, with D unresolved. The CDR3 has 13 residues. V lost 5 bases and J 7 bases, leaving 13 bases between the germline ends. The germline V gene encodes CDR1 SGHRS and CDR2 YFSETQ. Here the CDR3 DNA reads TGCGCCAGCAGGCCTTTATCAGGAAATGAGCAGTTCTTC. Translating it yields CASRPLSGNEQFF.